These T cell receptor beta chains were read from a single sample in a study of T cells in Graves' hyperthyroidism and ophthalmopathy. MiXCR, applied by TCRdb to the multiplex PCR reads, yields one record per CDR3 protein. The sample includes over 500,000 distinct CDR3 sequences, 15% to 20% of them seen just once. The sequenced material came from blood. The receptors here all came from a woman aged 25 to 39 with Graves' ophthalmopathy. The CDR3 runs from the conserved cysteine through the conserved F or W. Each record gives: D gene, V gene, clone size, J gene, CDR3 protein, CDR3 DNA. A D gene is named only where the DNA matches it firmly. Size is omitted from some rows. Given values are once, few, many or a class for expanded clones.

d_gene: TRBD1; v_gene: TRBV3-1; abundance: many; j_gene: TRBJ2-5; CDR3aa: CASSPRQGRQETQYF; CDR3nt: TGTGCCAGCAGCCCTCGACAGGGTAGGCAAGAGACCCAGTACTTC
d_gene: .; v_gene: TRBV6-2/TRBV6-3; abundance: many; j_gene: TRBJ1-1; CDR3aa: CASSYIPTEVWDTEAFF; CDR3nt: TGTGCCAGCAGTTACATCCCGACAGAGGTTTGGGACACTGAAGCTTTCTTT
d_gene: .; v_gene: TRBV7-8; abundance: many; j_gene: TRBJ2-3; CDR3aa: CASSLGGGETSTDTQYF; CDR3nt: TGTGCCAGCAGCTTAGGTGGGGGCGAAACTAGCACAGATACGCAGTATTTT
d_gene: .; v_gene: TRBV5-1; abundance: few; j_gene: TRBJ2-3; CDR3aa: CASRDHPDTTDTQYF; CDR3nt: TGCGCCAGCCGAGACCACCCGGACACCACAGATACGCAGTATTTT
d_gene: TRBD2; v_gene: TRBV19; abundance: few; j_gene: TRBJ2-4; CDR3aa: CASSIPSGRVKGIQYF; CDR3nt: TGTGCCAGTAGTATACCCAGCGGGAGAGTAAAGGGCATTCAGTACTTC
d_gene: .; v_gene: TRBV6-5; abundance: few; j_gene: TRBJ2-7; CDR3aa: CASSYSRQADYEQYF; CDR3nt: TGTGCCAGCAGTTACTCGAGACAGGCGGACTACGAGCAGTACTTC
d_gene: TRBD1; v_gene: TRBV20-1; abundance: many; j_gene: TRBJ2-1; CDR3aa: CSAPRQGGYNEQFF; CDR3nt: TGCAGTGCTCCTCGACAGGGGGGCTACAATGAGCAGTTCTTC
d_gene: TRBD2; v_gene: TRBV30; abundance: many; j_gene: TRBJ2-2; CDR3aa: CAWSVGTSYTGELFF; CDR3nt: TGTGCCTGGAGTGTAGGGACTAGCTATACCGGGGAGCTGTTTTTT
d_gene: TRBD2; v_gene: TRBV30; abundance: many; j_gene: TRBJ2-1; CDR3aa: CAWSGQLAGGREQFF; CDR3nt: TGTGCCTGGAGTGGACAACTAGCGGGAGGGAGGGAGCAGTTCTTC
d_gene: .; v_gene: TRBV28; abundance: .; j_gene: TRBJ1-6; CDR3aa: CASSLSGLNSPLHF; CDR3nt: TGTGCCAGCAGTTTAAGCGGGCTGAATTCACCCCTCCACTTT
d_gene: TRBD2; v_gene: TRBV20-1; abundance: few; j_gene: TRBJ2-7; CDR3aa: CSARDGGLAGVRDEQYF; CDR3nt: TGCAGTGCTAGAGACGGGGGACTAGCGGGAGTTAGGGACGAGCAGTACTTC
d_gene: .; v_gene: TRBV30; abundance: many; j_gene: TRBJ1-2; CDR3aa: CAWSMGDVGFSGYTF; CDR3nt: TGTGCCTGGAGTATGGGGGACGTGGGCTTTAGTGGCTACACCTTC
d_gene: .; v_gene: TRBV2; abundance: .; j_gene: TRBJ2-6; CDR3aa: CASSVETGLSGANVLTF; CDR3nt: TGTGCCAGCAGTGTGGAGACGGGGCTCTCTGGGGCCAACGTCCTGACTTTC
d_gene: .; v_gene: TRBV4-1; abundance: once; j_gene: TRBJ2-6; CDR3aa: CASSQWSFSGANVLTF; CDR3nt: TGCGCCAGCAGCCAATGGAGCTTCTCTGGGGCCAACGTCCTGACTTTC
d_gene: .; v_gene: TRBV28; abundance: many; j_gene: TRBJ2-7; CDR3aa: CASSLNPGVSIYEQYF; CDR3nt: TGTGCCAGCAGTCTAAATCCAGGGGTATCTATCTACGAGCAGTACTTC
d_gene: .; v_gene: TRBV28; abundance: few; j_gene: TRBJ2-1; CDR3aa: CAACLTASYNEQFF; CDR3nt: TGTGCCGCTTGCCTGACCGCCTCCTACAATGAGCAGTTCTTC
d_gene: TRBD1; v_gene: TRBV4-1; abundance: many; j_gene: TRBJ1-1; CDR3aa: CASSRGTGGRNTEAFF; CDR3nt: TGCGCCAGCAGCCGGGGGACAGGGGGCAGAAACACTGAAGCTTTCTTT
d_gene: .; v_gene: TRBV29-1; abundance: many; j_gene: TRBJ2-5; CDR3aa: CSVRWDGGETQYF; CDR3nt: TGCAGCGTTCGTTGGGACGGGGGAGAGACCCAGTACTTC
d_gene: TRBD2; v_gene: TRBV27; abundance: many; j_gene: TRBJ2-1; CDR3aa: CASSSVFLGFGGGGNEQFF; CDR3nt: TGTGCCAGCAGTTCGGTTTTTTTGGGCTTTGGGGGGGGTGGCAATGAGCAGTTCTTC
d_gene: TRBD1; v_gene: TRBV20-1; abundance: many; j_gene: TRBJ2-1; CDR3aa: CSAPPHRGRNEQFF; CDR3nt: TGCAGTGCTCCGCCTCACAGGGGGAGGAATGAGCAGTTCTTC
d_gene: .; v_gene: TRBV5-1; abundance: many; j_gene: TRBJ2-2; CDR3aa: CASRETGSPGELFF; CDR3nt: TGCGCCAGCAGGGAAACAGGGTCCCCCGGGGAGCTGTTTTTT
d_gene: .; v_gene: TRBV7-2; abundance: few; j_gene: TRBJ1-6; CDR3aa: CASSLRRRQGSSPLHF; CDR3nt: TGTGCCAGCAGCTTACGCAGGAGGCAGGGGAGTTCACCCCTCCACTTT
d_gene: .; v_gene: TRBV30; abundance: many; j_gene: TRBJ1-2; CDR3aa: CAWRGPESYGYTF; CDR3nt: TGTGCCTGGCGGGGGCCGGAGTCCTATGGCTACACCTTC
d_gene: TRBD1; v_gene: TRBV7-3; abundance: few; j_gene: TRBJ1-6; CDR3aa: CASRLGQGNSPLHF; CDR3nt: TGTGCCAGCAGATTGGGACAGGGTAATTCACCCCTCCACTTT
d_gene: .; v_gene: TRBV19; abundance: .; j_gene: TRBJ2-7; CDR3aa: CATRALFPYEQYF; CDR3nt: TGTGCCACCAGGGCCCTGTTCCCTTACGAGCAGTACTTC
d_gene: .; v_gene: TRBV28; abundance: .; j_gene: TRBJ1-1; CDR3aa: CASNTGPLNTEAFF; CDR3nt: TGTGCCAGCAATACAGGTCCTTTGAACACTGAAGCTTTCTTT
d_gene: .; v_gene: TRBV30; abundance: many; j_gene: TRBJ1-2; CDR3aa: CAWSLGGRFNNYGYTF; CDR3nt: TGTGCCTGGAGTCTTGGAGGCAGATTCAATAACTATGGCTACACCTTC
d_gene: TRBD1; v_gene: TRBV5-4; abundance: few; j_gene: TRBJ2-2; CDR3aa: CASSSTGTANTGELFF; CDR3nt: TGTGCCAGCAGTTCAACCGGGACAGCGAACACCGGGGAGCTGTTTTTT
d_gene: TRBD1; v_gene: TRBV14; abundance: few; j_gene: TRBJ1-3; CDR3aa: CASSLSTGRGSGNTIYF; CDR3nt: TGTGCCAGCAGCCTCTCGACAGGGAGGGGCTCTGGAAACACCATATATTTT
d_gene: TRBD2; v_gene: TRBV4-2; abundance: few; j_gene: TRBJ2-1; CDR3aa: CASSQNSGAYNEQFF; CDR3nt: TGTGCCAGCAGCCAAAATAGCGGGGCCTACAATGAGCAGTTCTTC
d_gene: .; v_gene: TRBV2; abundance: many; j_gene: TRBJ1-1; CDR3aa: CASTGEGNTEAFF; CDR3nt: TGTGCCAGCACAGGGGAGGGTAACACTGAAGCTTTCTTT
d_gene: TRBD1; v_gene: TRBV4-2; abundance: .; j_gene: TRBJ1-1; CDR3aa: CASSQPDRAKTEAFF; CDR3nt: TGTGCCAGCAGCCAGCCGGACAGGGCAAAGACTGAAGCTTTCTTT
d_gene: TRBD2; v_gene: TRBV4-1; abundance: .; j_gene: TRBJ2-2; CDR3aa: CASSQDLSRGRGTGELFF; CDR3nt: TGCGCCAGCAGCCAAGATCTTTCCCGCGGGAGAGGCACCGGGGAGCTGTTTTTT
d_gene: .; v_gene: TRBV20-1; abundance: .; j_gene: TRBJ1-2; CDR3aa: CSGCPPTQYGYTF; CDR3nt: TGCAGTGGTTGCCCCCCGACCCAATATGGCTACACCTTC
d_gene: TRBD1; v_gene: TRBV28; abundance: few; j_gene: TRBJ2-5; CDR3aa: CGTGPPQETQYF; CDR3nt: TGTGGGACAGGGCCACCTCAAGAGACCCAGTACTTC
d_gene: .; v_gene: TRBV9; abundance: many; j_gene: TRBJ2-6; CDR3aa: CASSSRRELGANVLTF; CDR3nt: TGTGCCAGCAGCAGCCGCAGGGAGTTGGGGGCCAACGTCCTGACTTTC
d_gene: TRBD2; v_gene: TRBV27; abundance: many; j_gene: TRBJ2-7; CDR3aa: CASRRGGWVDEQYF; CDR3nt: TGTGCCAGCAGACGCGGGGGTTGGGTCGACGAGCAGTACTTC
d_gene: TRBD2; v_gene: TRBV5-1; abundance: many; j_gene: TRBJ2-3; CDR3aa: CASSLELAGALDTQYF; CDR3nt: TGCGCCAGCAGCTTGGAGTTAGCGGGAGCCTTGGATACGCAGTATTTT
d_gene: .; v_gene: TRBV3-1; abundance: many; j_gene: TRBJ2-7; CDR3aa: CASSQSNLYEQYF; CDR3nt: TGTGCCAGCAGCCAATCAAACCTCTACGAGCAGTACTTC
d_gene: .; v_gene: TRBV28; abundance: few; j_gene: TRBJ1-1; CDR3aa: CASSTQIPAEAFF; CDR3nt: TGTGCCAGCAGTACCCAGATCCCCGCTGAAGCTTTCTTT
d_gene: TRBD1; v_gene: TRBV5-1; abundance: .; j_gene: TRBJ2-7; CDR3aa: CASSFSGQGPYEQYF; CDR3nt: TGCGCCAGCAGCTTCTCGGGACAGGGGCCCTACGAGCAGTACTTC
d_gene: TRBD2; v_gene: TRBV6-1; abundance: few; j_gene: TRBJ2-3; CDR3aa: CASRLAGSPTDTQYF; CDR3nt: TGTGCCAGCAGACTAGCGGGATCACCCACAGATACGCAGTATTTT
d_gene: .; v_gene: TRBV3-1; abundance: few; j_gene: TRBJ2-1; CDR3aa: CASSLSRQFF; CDR3nt: TGTGCCAGCAGCCTCTCTCGGCAGTTCTTC
d_gene: .; v_gene: TRBV7-9; abundance: .; j_gene: TRBJ1-6; CDR3aa: CASSHDNRRAGSPLHF; CDR3nt: TGTGCCAGCAGCCACGACAATCGCAGGGCTGGTTCACCCCTCCACTTT
d_gene: .; v_gene: TRBV11-2; abundance: many; j_gene: TRBJ1-4; CDR3aa: CASSLEPSNVGKLFF; CDR3nt: TGTGCCAGCAGCTTAGAACCTAGCAACGTTGGAAAACTGTTTTTT
d_gene: .; v_gene: TRBV2; abundance: many; j_gene: TRBJ2-2; CDR3aa: CASSERRAGELFF; CDR3nt: TGTGCCAGCAGTGAGAGGAGGGCCGGGGAGCTGTTTTTT
d_gene: .; v_gene: TRBV12-3/TRBV12-4; abundance: many; j_gene: TRBJ1-6; CDR3aa: CASSPGRRSPLHF; CDR3nt: TGTGCCAGCAGCCCAGGACGACGTTCACCCCTCCACTTT
d_gene: TRBD2; v_gene: TRBV7-9; abundance: many; j_gene: TRBJ2-1; CDR3aa: CASSLSGRAGEQFF; CDR3nt: TGTGCCAGCAGCTTATCCGGGAGGGCAGGGGAGCAGTTCTTC